This TCR beta chain came from a study of T cell repertoires in cytomegalovirus infection. Study-level background: Public TCR beta signatures indicated both CMV infection and matching HLA type. Findings and caveats of the study: Of the TCR beta families, the public ones yielded a cumulative frequency that identified carriers of CMV plus the relevant HLA.

The CDR3 is 15 residues long. Looked up from germline, CDR1 is MNHNY and CDR2 is SVGAGI (reference sequence). V lost 0 bases and J lost 4, with 12 bases in between. TCRdb ran MiXCR on the reads and lists one entry per CDR3 protein. In the table there are nearly 450,000 distinct CDR3 sequences, around 32% of which are singletons. This clonotype showed up just a few times. Its antigen remains unidentified. The source material was PBMCs. The rearrangement links TRBV6-6 to TRBJ1-1; the D gene is possibly TRBD1 (5 bases). This receptor was obtained from a human donor in good health (CMV status not recorded). Some clones in this sample may be carry-over from other donors' samples. CDR3: CASSYSGPMSTEAFF. As DNA, the CDR3 is TGTGCCAGCAGTTACTCGGGACCCATGAGCACTGAAGCTTTCTTT.